This T cell receptor beta chain was captured in a study of T cell clonality in common variable immunodeficiency. Study-wide findings and caveats: What drives increased CVID clonality needs T cell subpopulation sequencing. Fewer TCRbeta clones were shared among CVID subjects than controls.

Ten or more counts support this clone. What it binds is not known. Read sequence stops 3 residues before the CDR3 end, and the germline J gene provides the missing end. Germline V gene sequence: CDR1 LGHNT, CDR2 FRNRAP. The CDR3 has 15 residues. Trimming shortened V by 0 bases and J by 7 bases, and 15 bases separated the two germline ends. Assay used: immunoSEQ multiplex PCR; TCRdb lists only in-frame clones, some missing. The sample contains 35,000 to 50,000 clones, none of them singletons. This sequence was found in a person aged 18 to 75 in good health. V usage is TRBV12-5 and J usage is TRBJ1-2; no reliable D call. The sample comprised peripheral blood mononuclear cells. The CDR3 DNA, read in part, is TGTGCTAGTGGTTTGGTACTAGGGATGGTCACTGGC. Its protein product is CASGLVLGMVTG. The CDR3 in its entirety is CASGLVLGMVTGYTF.